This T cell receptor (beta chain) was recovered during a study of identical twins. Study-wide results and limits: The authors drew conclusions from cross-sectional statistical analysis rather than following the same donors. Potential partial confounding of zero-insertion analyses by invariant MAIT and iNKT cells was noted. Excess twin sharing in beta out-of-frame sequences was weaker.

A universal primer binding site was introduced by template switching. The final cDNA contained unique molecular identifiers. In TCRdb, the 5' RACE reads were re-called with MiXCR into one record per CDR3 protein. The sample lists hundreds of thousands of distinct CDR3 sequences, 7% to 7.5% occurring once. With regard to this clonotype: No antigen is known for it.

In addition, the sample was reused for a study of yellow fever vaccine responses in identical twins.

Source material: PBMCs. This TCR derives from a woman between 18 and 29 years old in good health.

The CDR3 DNA reads as TGTGCCCACAGGGGAACTAGAGAGGGGCGCCAAGAGACCCAGTACTTC. This codes for CAHRGTREGRQETQYF. The chain links TRBV25-1 to TRBJ2-5; 7 positions match TRBD1. This CDR3 spans 16 amino acids. V trimming: 11 bases; J trimming: 1 base; junction bases outside the gene matches: 16. Germline CDR1 is MGHDK and CDR2 is SYGVNS.